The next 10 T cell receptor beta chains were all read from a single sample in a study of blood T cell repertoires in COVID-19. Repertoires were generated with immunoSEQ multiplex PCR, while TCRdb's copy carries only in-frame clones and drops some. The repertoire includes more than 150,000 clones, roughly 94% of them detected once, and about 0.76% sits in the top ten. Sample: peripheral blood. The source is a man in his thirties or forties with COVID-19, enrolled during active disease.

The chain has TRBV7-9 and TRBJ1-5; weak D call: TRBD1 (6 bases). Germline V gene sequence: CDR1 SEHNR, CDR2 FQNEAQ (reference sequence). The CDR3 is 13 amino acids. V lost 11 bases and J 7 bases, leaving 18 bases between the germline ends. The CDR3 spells CAWGGQRGQPQHF. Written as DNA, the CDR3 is TGTGCCTGGGGGGGGCAGAGGGGGCAGCCCCAGCATTTT.

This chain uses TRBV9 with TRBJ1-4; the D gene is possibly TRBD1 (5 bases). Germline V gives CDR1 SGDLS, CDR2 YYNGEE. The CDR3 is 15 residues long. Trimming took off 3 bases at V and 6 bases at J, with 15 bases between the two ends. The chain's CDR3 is CASSGRAGRDEKLFF. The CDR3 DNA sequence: TGTGCCAGCAGCGGAAGAGCAGGGAGGGATGAAAAACTGTTTTTT.

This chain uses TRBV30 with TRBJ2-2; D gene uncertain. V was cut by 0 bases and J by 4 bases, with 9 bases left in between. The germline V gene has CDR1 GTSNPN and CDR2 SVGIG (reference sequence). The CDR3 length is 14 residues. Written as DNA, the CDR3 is TGTGCCTGGAGTGTAGCACTTAGCACCGGGGAGCTGTTTTTT. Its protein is CAWSVALSTGELFF.

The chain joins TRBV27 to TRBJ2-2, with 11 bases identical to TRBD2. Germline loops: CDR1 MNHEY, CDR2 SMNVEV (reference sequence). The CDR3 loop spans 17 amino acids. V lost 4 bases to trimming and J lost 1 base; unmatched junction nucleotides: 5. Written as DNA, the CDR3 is TGTGCCAGCAGTTCTAGCGGGGGGACGGTGAACACCGGGGAGCTGTTTTTT. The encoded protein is CASSSSGGTVNTGELFF.

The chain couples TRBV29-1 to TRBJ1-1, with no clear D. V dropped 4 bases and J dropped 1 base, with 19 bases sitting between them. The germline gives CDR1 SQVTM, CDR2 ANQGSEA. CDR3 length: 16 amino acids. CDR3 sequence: CSVGVGGGVANTEAFF. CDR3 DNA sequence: TGCAGCGTTGGAGTCGGTGGCGGAGTGGCGAACACTGAAGCTTTCTTT.

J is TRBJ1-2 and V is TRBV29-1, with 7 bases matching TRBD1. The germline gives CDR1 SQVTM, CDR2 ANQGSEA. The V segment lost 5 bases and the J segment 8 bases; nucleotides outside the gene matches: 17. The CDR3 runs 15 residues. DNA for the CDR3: TGCAGCGTTTTAGTGGCGGGACAGCACTTCGGAGGCTACACCTTC. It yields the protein CSVLVAGQHFGGYTF.

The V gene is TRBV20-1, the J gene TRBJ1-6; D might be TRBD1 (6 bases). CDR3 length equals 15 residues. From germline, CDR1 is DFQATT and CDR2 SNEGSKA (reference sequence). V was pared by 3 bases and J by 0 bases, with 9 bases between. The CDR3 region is CSASQGSSYNSPLHF. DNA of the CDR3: TGCAGTGCTAGTCAGGGGAGCTCCTATAATTCACCCCTCCACTTT.

The CDR3 protein is CASSPQEKNYGYTF. CDR3 nucleotides: TGTGCCAGCAGCCCCCAAGAGAAAAACTATGGCTACACCTTC. The chain is built from TRBV13 and TRBJ1-2; no clear D gene. Trimming stripped 5 bases from V and 2 bases from J, with 12 bases between. CDR1 is PRHDT, CDR2 FYEKMQ, per germline (reference sequence). This CDR3 spans 14 amino acids.

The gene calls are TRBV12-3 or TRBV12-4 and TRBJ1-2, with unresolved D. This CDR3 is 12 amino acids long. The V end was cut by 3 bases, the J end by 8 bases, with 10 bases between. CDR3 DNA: TGTGCCAGCAGTTTGGATGGAGGGGGCTACACCTTC. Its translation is CASSLDGGGYTF.

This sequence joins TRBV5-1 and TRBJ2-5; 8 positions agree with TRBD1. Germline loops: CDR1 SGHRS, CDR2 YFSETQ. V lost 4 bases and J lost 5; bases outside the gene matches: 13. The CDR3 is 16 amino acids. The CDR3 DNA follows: TGCGCCAGCAGCCCTGGCTACACAGGGGGGCTGGAGACCCAGTACTTC. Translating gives CASSPGYTGGLETQYF. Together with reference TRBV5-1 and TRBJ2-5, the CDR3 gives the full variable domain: KAGVTQTPRYLIKTRGQQVTLSCSPISGHRSVSWYQQTPGQGLQFLFEYFSETQRNKGNFPGRFSGRQFSNSRSEMNVSTLELGDSALYLCASSPGYTGGLETQYFGPGTRLLVL.